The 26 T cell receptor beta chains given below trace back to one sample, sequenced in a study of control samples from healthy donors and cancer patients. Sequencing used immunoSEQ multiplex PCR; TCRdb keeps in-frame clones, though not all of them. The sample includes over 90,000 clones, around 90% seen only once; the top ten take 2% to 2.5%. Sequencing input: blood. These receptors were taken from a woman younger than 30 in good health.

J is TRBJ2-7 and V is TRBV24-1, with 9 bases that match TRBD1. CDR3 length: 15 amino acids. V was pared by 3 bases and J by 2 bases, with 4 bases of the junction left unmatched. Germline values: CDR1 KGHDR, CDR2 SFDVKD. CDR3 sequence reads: CATSDQTGGTYEQYF. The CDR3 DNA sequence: TGTGCCACCAGTGATCAGACAGGGGGAACCTACGAGCAGTACTTC.

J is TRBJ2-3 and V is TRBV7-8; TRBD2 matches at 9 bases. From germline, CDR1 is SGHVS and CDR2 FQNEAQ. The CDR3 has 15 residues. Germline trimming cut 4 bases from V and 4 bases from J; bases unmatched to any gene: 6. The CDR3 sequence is CASSSLAGAADTQYF. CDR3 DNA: TGTGCCAGCAGCTCGTTAGCGGGAGCTGCAGATACGCAGTATTTT. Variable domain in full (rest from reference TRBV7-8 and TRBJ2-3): GAGVSQSPRYKVAKRGQDVALRCDPISGHVSLFWYQQALGQGPEFLTYFQNEAQLDKSGLPSDRFFAERPEGSVSTLKIQRTQQEDSAVYLCASSSLAGAADTQYFGPGTRLTVL.

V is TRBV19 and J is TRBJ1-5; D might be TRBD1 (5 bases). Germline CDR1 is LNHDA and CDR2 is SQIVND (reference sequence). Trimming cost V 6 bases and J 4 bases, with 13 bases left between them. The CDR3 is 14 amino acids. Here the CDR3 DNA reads TGTGCCAGTAGAGGGGACCTGGGGAATCAGCCCCAGCATTTT. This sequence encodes CASRGDLGNQPQHF.

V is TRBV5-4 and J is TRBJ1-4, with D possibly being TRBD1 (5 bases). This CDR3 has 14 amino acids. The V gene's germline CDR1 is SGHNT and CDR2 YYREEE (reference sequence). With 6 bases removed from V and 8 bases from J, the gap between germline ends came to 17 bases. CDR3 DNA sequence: TGTGCCAGCACCCTGTGGGGCGTAGAGGAAAAACTGTTTTTT. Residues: CASTLWGVEEKLFF.

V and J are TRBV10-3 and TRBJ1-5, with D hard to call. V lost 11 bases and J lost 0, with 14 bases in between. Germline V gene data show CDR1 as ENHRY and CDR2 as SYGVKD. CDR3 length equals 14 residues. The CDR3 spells CASWQRNSNQPQHF. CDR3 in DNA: TGTGCCTCCTGGCAACGAAATAGCAATCAGCCCCAGCATTTT.

The CDR3 region has the DNA TGCGCCAGCAGCCAAGACCCTGGGGTAGCGGGAGTTCAAGAGACCCAGTACTTC. Its protein product is CASSQDPGVAGVQETQYF. This chain connects TRBV4-3 to TRBJ2-5; 9 nucleotides match TRBD2. The CDR3 length is 18 residues. Germline trimming cut 0 bases from V and 2 bases from J; bases unmatched to any gene: 10. Looked up from germline, CDR1 is LGHNA and CDR2 is YSLEER.

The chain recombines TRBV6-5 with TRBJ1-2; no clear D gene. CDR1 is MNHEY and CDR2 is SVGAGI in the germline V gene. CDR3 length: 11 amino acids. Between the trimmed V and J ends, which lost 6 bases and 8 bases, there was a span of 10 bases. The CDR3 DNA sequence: TGTGCCAGCAGAGGAGTAGAAGGCTACACCTTC. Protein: CASRGVEGYTF.

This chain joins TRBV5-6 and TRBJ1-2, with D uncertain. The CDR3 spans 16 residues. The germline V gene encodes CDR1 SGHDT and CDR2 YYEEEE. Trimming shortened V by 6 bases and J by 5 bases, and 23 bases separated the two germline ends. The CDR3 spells CASTLGIPAVGYGYTF. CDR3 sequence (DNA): TGTGCCAGCACCCTCGGGATCCCGGCCGTGGGTTATGGCTACACCTTC.

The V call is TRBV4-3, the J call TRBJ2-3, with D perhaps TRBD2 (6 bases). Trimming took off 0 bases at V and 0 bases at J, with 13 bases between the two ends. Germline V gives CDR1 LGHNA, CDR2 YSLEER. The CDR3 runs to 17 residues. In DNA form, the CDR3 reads TGCGCCAGCAGCCAAGATGGCACCAGCGGGAGCACAGATACGCAGTATTTT. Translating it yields CASSQDGTSGSTDTQYF.

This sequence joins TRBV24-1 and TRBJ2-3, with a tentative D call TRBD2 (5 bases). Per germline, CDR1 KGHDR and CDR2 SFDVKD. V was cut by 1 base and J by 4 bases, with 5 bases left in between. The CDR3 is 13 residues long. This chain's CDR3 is CATSDFGADTQYF. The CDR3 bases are TGTGCCACCAGTGATTTCGGGGCAGATACGCAGTATTTT.

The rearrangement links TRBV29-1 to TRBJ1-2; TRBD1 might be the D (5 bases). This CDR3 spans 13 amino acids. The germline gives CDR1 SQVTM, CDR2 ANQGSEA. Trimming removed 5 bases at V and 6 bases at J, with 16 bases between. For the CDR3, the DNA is TGCAGCGTTCAACGCGGGGGGTACGATGGCTACACCTTC. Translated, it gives CSVQRGGYDGYTF.

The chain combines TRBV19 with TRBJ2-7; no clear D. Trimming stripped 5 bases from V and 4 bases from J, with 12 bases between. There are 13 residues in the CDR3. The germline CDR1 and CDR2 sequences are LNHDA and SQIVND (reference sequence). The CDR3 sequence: CASSPSDGYEQYF. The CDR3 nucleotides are TGTGCCAGTAGTCCTTCGGACGGATACGAGCAGTACTTC.

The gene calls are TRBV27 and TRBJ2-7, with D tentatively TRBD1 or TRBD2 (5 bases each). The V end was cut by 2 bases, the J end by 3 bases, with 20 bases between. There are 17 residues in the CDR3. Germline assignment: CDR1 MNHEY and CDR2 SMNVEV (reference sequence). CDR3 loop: CASSLNGLGDGNYEQYF. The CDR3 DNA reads TGTGCCAGCAGTTTAAATGGCCTGGGGGACGGGAACTACGAGCAGTACTTC.

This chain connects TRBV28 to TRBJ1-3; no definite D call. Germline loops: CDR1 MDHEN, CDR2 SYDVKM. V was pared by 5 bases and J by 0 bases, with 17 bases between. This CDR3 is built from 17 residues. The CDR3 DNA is TGTGCCAGCAGTCCCGCAATCGCCACAGCCTCTGGAAACACCATATATTTT. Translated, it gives CASSPAIATASGNTIYF.

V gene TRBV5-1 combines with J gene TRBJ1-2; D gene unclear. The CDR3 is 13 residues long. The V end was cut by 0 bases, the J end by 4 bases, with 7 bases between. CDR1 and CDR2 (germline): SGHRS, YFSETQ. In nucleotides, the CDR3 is TGCGCCAGCAGCTTGGGGGCAGGCTATGGCTACACCTTC. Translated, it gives CASSLGAGYGYTF.

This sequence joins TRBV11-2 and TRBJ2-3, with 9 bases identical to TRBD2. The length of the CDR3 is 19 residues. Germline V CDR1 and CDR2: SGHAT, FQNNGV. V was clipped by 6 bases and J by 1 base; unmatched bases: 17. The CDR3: CASSRAGGAGQLRTDTQYF. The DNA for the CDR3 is TGTGCCAGCAGTAGGGCGGGGGGGGCAGGCCAATTGCGCACAGATACGCAGTATTTT.

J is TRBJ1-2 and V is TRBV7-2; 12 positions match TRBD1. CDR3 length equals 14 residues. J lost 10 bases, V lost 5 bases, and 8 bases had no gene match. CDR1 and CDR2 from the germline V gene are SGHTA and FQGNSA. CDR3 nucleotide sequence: TGTGCCAGCAGCACACCGGGGACAGGGGGCCTCTACACCTTC. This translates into CASSTPGTGGLYTF.

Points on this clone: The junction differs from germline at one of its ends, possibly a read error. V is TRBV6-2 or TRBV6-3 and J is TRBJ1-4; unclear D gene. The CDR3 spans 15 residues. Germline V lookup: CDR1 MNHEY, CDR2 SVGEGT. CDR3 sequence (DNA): TGTGCCAGCAGTCGTCAAGGAGGGATCTCGGTAAAGTTGGATTTT. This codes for CASSRQGGISVKLDF.

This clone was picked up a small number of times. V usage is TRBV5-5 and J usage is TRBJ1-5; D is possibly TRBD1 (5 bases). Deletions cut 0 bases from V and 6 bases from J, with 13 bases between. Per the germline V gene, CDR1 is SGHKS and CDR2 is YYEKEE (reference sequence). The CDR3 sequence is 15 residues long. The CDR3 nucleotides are TGTGCCAGCAGCTTGGCCCAAGGGGAGGGTCAGCCCCAGCATTTT. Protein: CASSLAQGEGQPQHF.

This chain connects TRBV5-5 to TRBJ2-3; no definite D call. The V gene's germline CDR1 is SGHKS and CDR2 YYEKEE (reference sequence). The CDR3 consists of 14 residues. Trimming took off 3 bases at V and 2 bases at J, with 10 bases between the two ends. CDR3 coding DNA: TGTGCCAGCAGCTCCCCTCTTATCACAGATACGCAGTATTTT. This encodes CASSSPLITDTQYF. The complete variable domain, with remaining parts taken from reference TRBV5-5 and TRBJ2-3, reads DAGVTQSPTHLIKTRGQQVTLRCSPISGHKSVSWYQQVLGQGPQFIFQYYEKEERGRGNFPDRFSARQFPNYSSELNVNALLLGDSALYLCASSSPLITDTQYFGPGTRLTVL.

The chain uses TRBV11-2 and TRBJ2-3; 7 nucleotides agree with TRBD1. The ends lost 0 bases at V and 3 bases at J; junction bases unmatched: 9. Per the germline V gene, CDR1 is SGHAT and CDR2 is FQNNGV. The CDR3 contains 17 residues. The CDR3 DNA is TGTGCCAGCAGCTTAGATCCCAGACAGGGAAGGACAGATACGCAGTATTTT. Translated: CASSLDPRQGRTDTQYF.

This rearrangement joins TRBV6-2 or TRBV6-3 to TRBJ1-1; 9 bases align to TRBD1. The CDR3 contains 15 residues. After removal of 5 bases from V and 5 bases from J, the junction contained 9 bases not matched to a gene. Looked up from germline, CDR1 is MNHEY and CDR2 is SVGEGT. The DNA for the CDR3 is TGTGCCAGCAGTATGCCCGGGACAGGGAAGACTGAAGCTTTCTTT. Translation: CASSMPGTGKTEAFF.

CDR3 nucleotide sequence: TGTGCCAGCAGCTTAGGAGGGACAGGGTCCTCCGAAGCTTTCTTT. Amino acid sequence: CASSLGGTGSSEAFF. The chain employs TRBV7-8 and TRBJ1-1; 9 bases match TRBD1. Per germline, CDR1 SGHVS and CDR2 FQNEAQ. The CDR3 is made up of 15 amino acids. J was trimmed by 8 bases and V by 1 base; bases with no gene match: 8.

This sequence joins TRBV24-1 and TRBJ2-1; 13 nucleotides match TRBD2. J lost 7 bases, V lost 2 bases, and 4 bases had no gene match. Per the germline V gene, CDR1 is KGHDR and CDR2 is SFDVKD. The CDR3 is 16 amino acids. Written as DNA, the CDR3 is TGTGCCACCAGTGATTACACTAGCGGGAGGGTTAATGAGCAGTTCTTC. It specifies CATSDYTSGRVNEQFF.

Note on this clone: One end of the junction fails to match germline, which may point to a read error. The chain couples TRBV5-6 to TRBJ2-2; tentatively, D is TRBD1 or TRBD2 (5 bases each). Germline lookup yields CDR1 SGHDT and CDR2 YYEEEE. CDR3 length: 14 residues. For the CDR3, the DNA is TGTGCCAGCATCATCGGGGCGAAAACCGGGGAGCTGTTTTTT. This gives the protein CASIIGAKTGELFF. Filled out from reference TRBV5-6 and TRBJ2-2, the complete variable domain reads DAGVTQSPTHLIKTRGQQVTLRCSPKSGHDTVSWYQQALGQGPQFIFQYYEEEERQRGNFPDRFSGHQFPNYSSELNVNALLLGDSALYLCASIIGAKTGELFFGEGSRLTVL.

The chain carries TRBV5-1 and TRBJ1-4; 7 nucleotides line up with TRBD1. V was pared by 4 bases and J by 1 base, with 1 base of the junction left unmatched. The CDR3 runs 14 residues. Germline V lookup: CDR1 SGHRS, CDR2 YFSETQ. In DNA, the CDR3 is TGCGCCAGCAGCCGGGACAGAACTAATGAAAAACTGTTTTTT. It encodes CASSRDRTNEKLFF.